The present T cell receptor beta chain was sequenced within a study of T cell responses to AZD1222 COVID-19 vaccine. Study outcomes and limitations: CD4 TCRs covered the whole spike, strongest at regions 160-218 and 743-854. Once two AZD1222 doses were given, Spike-specific TCR breadth and depth went up. White British donors predominated, females outnumbered males, and clonal diversity was possibly underestimated. Sampled repertoires all dated from after the peak T cell response.

Sequenced by immunoSEQ multiplex PCR; TCRdb stores in-frame clones only, minus some. The sample carries 120,000 to 150,000 clones, around four fifths recorded once. This CDR3 region has 15 residues. The germline V and J ends were trimmed by 1 base and 8 bases, with 17 bases remaining between them. Germline V lookup: CDR1 MGHDK, CDR2 SYGVNS. As to this clone: Its matching antigen is unknown.

The receptor was derived from an adult in good health. The starting material was peripheral blood, obtained on day 0 of MenACWY control vaccination. V is TRBV25-1 and J is TRBJ1-2; possibly TRBD1 for D (6 bases). In nucleotides, the CDR3 is TGTGCCAGCAGTGAATTAACAGGGTCAGTAAGAGGCTACACCTTC. Its protein product is CASSELTGSVRGYTF.